Below, 27 T cell receptor beta chains from the same sample are listed, as sequenced in a study of cytotoxic CD8 clonotypes in ibrutinib-treated CLL. Method: immunoSEQ multiplex PCR; TCRdb's copy keeps in-frame clones and lacks some. The repertoire holds roughly 150,000 clones, with under 90% as singletons. Sample: PBMCs, taken after 24 months of ibrutinib treatment. Receptor source: a human donor with chronic lymphocytic leukemia.

The rearrangement links TRBV28 to TRBJ1-2; D is possibly TRBD1 (6 bases). V shed 7 bases and J shed 5 bases, with 14 bases lying between them. The CDR3 loop spans 13 amino acids. CDR1 MDHEN and CDR2 SYDVKM come from the germline V gene. In nucleotides, the CDR3 is TGTGCCAGCAATGGGGGGGGCCCGTATGGCTACACCTTC. It yields the protein CASNGGGPYGYTF.

This chain uses TRBV6-6 with TRBJ2-7; TRBD1 might be the D (6 bases). Germline lookup yields CDR1 MNHNY and CDR2 SVGAGI (reference sequence). CDR3 length equals 14 residues. With 0 bases removed from V and 2 bases from J, the gap between germline ends came to 8 bases. CDR3 loop: CASSYSDRTYEQYF. Here the CDR3 DNA reads TGTGCCAGCAGTTACTCGGACAGAACCTACGAGCAGTACTTC.

This chain uses TRBV30 with TRBJ2-7; D possibly corresponds to TRBD1 (6 bases). V lost 3 bases and J lost 6, with 27 bases in between. Germline V gives CDR1 GTSNPN, CDR2 SVGIG (reference sequence). This CDR3 comprises 17 residues. The DNA for the CDR3 is TGTGCCTGGAGCCATCAGCCCCAACCCGGGACAACCCGCGAGCAGTACTTC. Amino acid sequence: CAWSHQPQPGTTREQYF.

The chain couples TRBV6-5 to TRBJ2-1, with a weak D call TRBD2 (6 bases). This CDR3 has 15 amino acids. Germline CDR1 reads MNHEY; CDR2 reads SVGAGI. Trimming removed 4 bases from V and 8 bases from J, with 18 bases in between. DNA for the CDR3: TGTGCCAGCAGTTCCCGACCAGCTAGCGTCGATGAGCAGTTCTTC. This sequence encodes CASSSRPASVDEQFF.

In its sample, this clone was seen once. The chain combines TRBV5-6 with TRBJ2-2; TRBD1 or TRBD2 may be the D gene (6 bases each). The CDR3 loop spans 16 amino acids. The V end was cut by 0 bases, the J end by 6 bases, with 15 bases between. CDR1 and CDR2 from the germline V gene are SGHDT and YYEEEE. The CDR3 DNA reads TGTGCCAGCAGCTTGGATCGGGGGCTTAAATCCGGGGAGCTGTTTTTT. Amino acids: CASSLDRGLKSGELFF.

The chain is built from TRBV18 and TRBJ2-7; D is unclear. The CDR3 spans 12 residues. The V gene lost 1 base and the J gene lost 2 bases, with 3 bases spanning the gap. Germline loops: CDR1 KGHSH, CDR2 LQKENI. The CDR3: CASSPRAYEQYF. CDR3 coding DNA: TGTGCCAGCTCACCACGAGCCTACGAGCAGTACTTC.

The chain uses TRBV6-6 and TRBJ2-3; D may match TRBD1 or TRBD2 (5 bases each). V lost 5 bases and J lost 4, with 16 bases in between. CDR3 length: 15 amino acids. The V gene's germline CDR1 is MNHNY and CDR2 SVGAGI (reference sequence). CDR3 residues: CASSPGTPEADTQYF. In nucleotides, the CDR3 is TGTGCCAGCAGTCCCGGGACGCCGGAGGCAGATACGCAGTATTTT.

The chain recombines TRBV5-4 with TRBJ1-2; D is undetermined. The germline V and J ends were trimmed by 6 bases and 0 bases, with 15 bases remaining between them. The germline CDR1 and CDR2 sequences are SGHNT and YYREEE (reference sequence). CDR3 length: 15 residues. The CDR3 bases are TGTGCCAGCAACGTAGGACTGAAGACTAACTATGGCTACACCTTC. Translation gives CASNVGLKTNYGYTF.

This clone was picked up many times. The chain is built from TRBV13 and TRBJ2-5; the match to TRBD2 covers 9 bases. The germline gives CDR1 PRHDT, CDR2 FYEKMQ (reference sequence). The CDR3 has 18 residues. With V trimmed by 6 bases and J by 1 base, 15 bases remained unmatched. The CDR3 DNA reads as TGTGCCAGCAGAAGAGATCGCGGGTTAGCGGGAGTCCAAGAGACCCAGTACTTC. Protein: CASRRDRGLAGVQETQYF.

This chain joins TRBV7-9 and TRBJ1-1; 7 nucleotides agree with TRBD1. From germline, CDR1 is SEHNR and CDR2 FQNEAQ (reference sequence). The trim removed 8 bases at V and 8 bases at J, leaving 17 bases unmatched. CDR3 length equals 15 residues. The CDR3 bases are TGTGCCAGCGGTATACGACAGGGAGAGGGGTCCGAAGCTTTCTTT. It translates to CASGIRQGEGSEAFF.

The chain joins TRBV2 to TRBJ1-5, with TRBD1 identical over 7 bases. This CDR3 contains 14 residues. CDR1 and CDR2 from the germline V gene are SNHLY and FYNNEI. V gave up 6 bases and J gave up 2 bases; unmatched junction bases: 4. CDR3 nucleotide sequence: TGTGCCAGCAGGATTACAGGGGGCAATCAGCCCCAGCATTTT. The encoded protein is CASRITGGNQPQHF.

The V call is TRBV29-1, the J call TRBJ2-5; TRBD1 or TRBD2 may be the D gene (5 bases each). The V gene's germline CDR1 is SQVTM and CDR2 ANQGSEA. There are 14 residues in the CDR3. V was pared by 4 bases and J by 8 bases, with 20 bases between. The CDR3 region has the DNA TGCAGCGTTGTCTGGGGGAATTTGGTAGAAACCCAGTACTTC. This codes for CSVVWGNLVETQYF.

This rearrangement joins TRBV30 to TRBJ2-3; 8 nucleotides align to TRBD2. The CDR3 is made up of 16 amino acids. Germline-derived CDR1 and CDR2 are GTSNPN and SVGIG (reference sequence). V shed 2 bases, J shed 0 bases, and the junction held 7 bases outside the gene matches. The CDR3 spells CAWSSLAVLSTDTQYF. CDR3 nucleotide sequence: TGTGCCTGGAGTTCACTAGCGGTACTTAGCACAGATACGCAGTATTTT.

The chain is built from TRBV6-5 and TRBJ2-2; tentative D call: TRBD2 (6 bases). The germline V gene has CDR1 MNHEY and CDR2 SVGAGI. V gave up 2 bases and J gave up 5 bases, with 12 bases separating them. This CDR3 has 15 residues. The CDR3 bases are TGTGCCAGCAGTTACGCGGAGGCGGGGACCGGGGAGCTGTTTTTT. Translating gives CASSYAEAGTGELFF.

This chain connects TRBV7-8 to TRBJ2-6; the match to TRBD1 covers 11 bases. Germline V gene sequence: CDR1 SGHVS, CDR2 FQNEAQ. Germline trimming cut 0 bases from V and 3 bases from J; bases unmatched to any gene: 10. The CDR3 sequence is 20 residues long. The DNA for the CDR3 is TGTGCCAGCAGCTTAGCGGGACGGACAGGGGGCGCTTATGGGGCCAACGTCCTGACTTTC. It specifies CASSLAGRTGGAYGANVLTF.

This chain joins TRBV19 and TRBJ2-6, with D possibly being TRBD2 (6 bases). The CDR3 contains 14 residues. The V gene lost 9 bases and the J gene lost 0 bases, with 9 bases spanning the gap. Germline V gene sequence: CDR1 LNHDA, CDR2 SQIVND (reference sequence). CDR3 in DNA: TGTGCCAGCGGGACTTCCTCTGGGGCCAACGTCCTGACTTTC. Encoded protein: CASGTSSGANVLTF.

The V and J genes are TRBV7-2 and TRBJ1-4; TRBD1 might be the D (5 bases). Germline V CDR1 and CDR2: SGHTA, FQGNSA. The CDR3 is 14 residues long. Trimming shortened V by 5 bases and J by 8 bases, and 15 bases separated the two germline ends. The CDR3 here is CASSPTRGPEKLFF. The CDR3 nucleotides are TGTGCCAGCAGCCCCACTCGGGGACCCGAAAAACTGTTTTTT.

Ten or more counts support this clone. The chain joins TRBV19 to TRBJ1-5; D gene uncertain. This CDR3 is 12 amino acids long. The germline V and J ends were trimmed by 5 bases and 4 bases, with 6 bases remaining between them. Germline values: CDR1 LNHDA, CDR2 SQIVND (reference sequence). CDR3 sequence reads: CASSPWNQPQHF. The CDR3 DNA is TGTGCCAGTAGTCCCTGGAATCAGCCCCAGCATTTT.

J is TRBJ1-3 and V is TRBV19; maybe TRBD1 (6 bases). V gave up 5 bases and J gave up 0 bases, with 17 bases separating them. The germline V gene has CDR1 LNHDA and CDR2 SQIVND (reference sequence). The CDR3 runs to 17 residues. The CDR3 loop is CASSLDSRGTSGNTIYF. The CDR3 bases are TGTGCCAGTAGTCTCGACTCCAGGGGAACCTCTGGAAACACCATATATTTT.

The V and J genes are TRBV6-4 and TRBJ1-1; no reliable D call. V was cut by 5 bases and J by 5 bases, with 12 bases left in between. The CDR3 length is 13 residues. CDR1 and CDR2 (germline): MRHNA, SNTAGT. CDR3 bases: TGTGCCAGCAGTATCTCATTGCGGACTGAAGCTTTCTTT. It codes for CASSISLRTEAFF.

The V gene is TRBV27, the J gene TRBJ2-7, with D perhaps matching TRBD1 or TRBD2 (5 bases each). The germline gives CDR1 MNHEY, CDR2 SMNVEV (reference sequence). The CDR3 runs to 12 residues. DNA for the CDR3: TGTGCCAGCAGTGAGGGGAGCAGGCAAAGGATGGTC. The encoded protein is CASSEGSRQRMV.

The gene calls are TRBV28 and TRBJ1-5; possibly TRBD1 for D (6 bases). This CDR3 comprises 14 residues. V was pared by 4 bases and J by 6 bases, with 13 bases between. The germline V gene encodes CDR1 MDHEN and CDR2 SYDVKM. CDR3 bases: TGTGCCAGCAGTTACGGGGGCGGCGGTCAGCCCCAGCATTTT. This encodes CASSYGGGGQPQHF. Supplemented by reference TRBV28 and TRBJ1-5, the full variable domain reads DVKVTQSSRYLVKRTGEKVFLECVQDMDHENMFWYRQDPGLGLRLIYFSYDVKMKEKGDIPEGYSVSREKKERFSLILESASTNQTSMYLCASSYGGGGQPQHFGDGTRLSIL.

V usage is TRBV7-2 and J usage is TRBJ1-2; D perhaps matches TRBD1 (5 bases). The germline CDR1 and CDR2 sequences are SGHTA and FQGNSA. The CDR3 totals 15 residues. The ends were cut back, 5 bases at V and 6 bases at J, with 19 bases in the middle. CDR3 DNA: TGTGCCAGCAGCAGGCAATTTAGGGGCGAGGATGGCTACACCTTC. Translated, it gives CASSRQFRGEDGYTF.

This clone was detected once. The chain combines TRBV5-5 with TRBJ1-6; 9 nucleotides agree with TRBD1. With 0 bases clipped from V and 10 bases from J, the junction kept 5 bases outside the gene matches. Germline CDR1 reads SGHKS; CDR2 reads YYEKEE (reference sequence). The CDR3 extends over 15 amino acids. CDR3 in DNA: TGTGCCAGCAGCTTGGAGGGACAGGGCATATCACCCCTCCACTTT. It encodes CASSLEGQGISPLHF.

In its sample, this clone was seen a few times. The rearrangement links TRBV5-4 to TRBJ2-1, with a possible D match to TRBD1 (6 bases). V lost 3 bases and J 7 bases, leaving 29 bases between the germline ends. Germline V gives CDR1 SGHNT, CDR2 YYREEE (reference sequence). CDR3 length: 19 residues. CDR3 DNA: TGTGCCAGCAGCTGGACAGCGAAGGTGTGGGGCCAAAGAGCTAATGAGCAGTTCTTC. It specifies CASSWTAKVWGQRANEQFF.

CDR3 residues: CAWRNRGLTGNTIYF. The CDR3 DNA sequence: TGTGCCTGGAGGAACAGGGGGCTCACTGGAAACACCATATATTTT. J is TRBJ1-3 and V is TRBV30; 9 nucleotides agree with TRBD1. The junction had 5 bases not matched to a gene; V was cut back by 3 bases and J by 2 bases. Germline CDR1 and CDR2: GTSNPN and SVGIG (reference sequence). The CDR3 runs to 15 residues.

The chain recombines TRBV5-6 with TRBJ1-2; 7 bases match TRBD1. Trimming took 2 bases from V and 4 from J; bases not matched to a gene: 11. Germline assignment: CDR1 SGHDT and CDR2 YYEEEE. This CDR3 contains 16 residues. The CDR3: CASSFPEGAYFYGYTF. DNA of the CDR3: TGTGCCAGCAGCTTCCCAGAGGGGGCGTACTTCTATGGCTACACCTTC. Based on the CDR3 plus reference TRBV5-6 and TRBJ1-2, the full variable domain is DAGVTQSPTHLIKTRGQQVTLRCSPKSGHDTVSWYQQALGQGPQFIFQYYEEEERQRGNFPDRFSGHQFPNYSSELNVNALLLGDSALYLCASSFPEGAYFYGYTFGSGTRLTVV.